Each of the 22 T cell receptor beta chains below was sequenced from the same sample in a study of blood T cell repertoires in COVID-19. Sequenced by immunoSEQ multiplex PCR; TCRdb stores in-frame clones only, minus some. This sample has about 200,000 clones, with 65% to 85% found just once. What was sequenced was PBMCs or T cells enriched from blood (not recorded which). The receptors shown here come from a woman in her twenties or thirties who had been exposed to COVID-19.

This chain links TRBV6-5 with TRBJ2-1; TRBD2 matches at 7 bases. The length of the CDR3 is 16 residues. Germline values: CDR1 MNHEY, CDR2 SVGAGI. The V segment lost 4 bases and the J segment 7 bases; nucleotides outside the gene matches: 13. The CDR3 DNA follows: TGTGCCAGCAGTTCCCTCGGGCTAGCGGAAAAAAATGAGCAGTTCTTC. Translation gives CASSSLGLAEKNEQFF.

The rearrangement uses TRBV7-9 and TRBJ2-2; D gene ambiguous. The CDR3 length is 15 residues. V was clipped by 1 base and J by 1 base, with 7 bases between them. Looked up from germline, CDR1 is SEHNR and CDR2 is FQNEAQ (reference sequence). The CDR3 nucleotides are TGTGCCAGCAGCTTAGTTGCGGAGAACACCGGGGAGCTGTTTTTT. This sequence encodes CASSLVAENTGELFF. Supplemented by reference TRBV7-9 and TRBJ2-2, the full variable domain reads DTGVSQNPRHKITKRGQNVTFRCDPISEHNRLYWYRQTLGQGPEFLTYFQNEAQLEKSRLLSDRFSAERPKGSFSTLEIQRTEQGDSAMYLCASSLVAENTGELFFGEGSRLTVL.

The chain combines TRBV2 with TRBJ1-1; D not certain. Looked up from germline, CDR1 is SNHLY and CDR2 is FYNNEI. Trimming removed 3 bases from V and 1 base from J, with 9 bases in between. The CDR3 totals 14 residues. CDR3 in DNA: TGTGCCAGCAGTGAGGGAGAAACGAACACTGAAGCTTTCTTT. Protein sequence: CASSEGETNTEAFF.

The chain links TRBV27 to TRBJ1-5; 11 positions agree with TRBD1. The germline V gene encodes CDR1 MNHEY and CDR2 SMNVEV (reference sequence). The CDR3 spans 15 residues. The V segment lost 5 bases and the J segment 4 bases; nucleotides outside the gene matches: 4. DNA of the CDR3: TGTGCCAGCAGTCCCGGGACAGGGGGGAATCAGCCCCAGCATTTT. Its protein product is CASSPGTGGNQPQHF.

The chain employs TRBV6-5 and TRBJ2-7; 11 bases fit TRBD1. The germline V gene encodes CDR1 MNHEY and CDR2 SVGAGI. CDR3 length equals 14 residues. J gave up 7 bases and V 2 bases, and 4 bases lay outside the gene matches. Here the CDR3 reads CASSYGQGAREQYF. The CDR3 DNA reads TGTGCCAGCAGTTACGGACAGGGGGCGAGGGAGCAGTACTTC.

The CDR3 loop is CARAQDSSNQPQHF. The CDR3 region has the DNA TGTGCCAGAGCGCAAGACAGTAGCAATCAGCCCCAGCATTTT. The genes are TRBV15 and TRBJ1-5; possible D gene TRBD1, 5 bases. Deletions cut 10 bases from V and 0 bases from J, with 13 bases between. The CDR3 length is 14 residues. Looked up from germline, CDR1 is LNHNV and CDR2 is YYDKDF (reference sequence).

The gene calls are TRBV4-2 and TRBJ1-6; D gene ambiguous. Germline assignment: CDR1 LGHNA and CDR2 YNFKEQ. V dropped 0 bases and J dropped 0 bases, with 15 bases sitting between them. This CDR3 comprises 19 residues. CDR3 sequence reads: CASSQDWARLSSYNSPLHF. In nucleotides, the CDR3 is TGTGCCAGCAGCCAAGATTGGGCCAGGCTGAGCTCCTATAATTCACCCCTCCACTTT.

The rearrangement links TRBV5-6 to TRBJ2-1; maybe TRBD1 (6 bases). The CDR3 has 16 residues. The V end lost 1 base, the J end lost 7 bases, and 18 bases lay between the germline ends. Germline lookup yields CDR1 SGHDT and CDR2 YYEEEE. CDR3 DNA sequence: TGTGCCAGCAGCTTGTCCAATTTGTACAGGGAAAATGAGCAGTTCTTC. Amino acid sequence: CASSLSNLYRENEQFF. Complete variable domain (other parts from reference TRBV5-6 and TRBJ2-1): DAGVTQSPTHLIKTRGQQVTLRCSPKSGHDTVSWYQQALGQGPQFIFQYYEEEERQRGNFPDRFSGHQFPNYSSELNVNALLLGDSALYLCASSLSNLYRENEQFFGPGTRLTVL.

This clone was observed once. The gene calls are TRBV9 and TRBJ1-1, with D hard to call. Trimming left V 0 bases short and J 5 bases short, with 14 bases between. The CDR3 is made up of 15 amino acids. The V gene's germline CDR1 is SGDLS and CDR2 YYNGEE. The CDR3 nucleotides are TGTGCCAGCAGCGTAGGAACAACCGGGTTAACTGAAGCTTTCTTT. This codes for CASSVGTTGLTEAFF. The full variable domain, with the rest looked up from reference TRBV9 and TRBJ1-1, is DSGVTQTPKHLITATGQRVTLRCSPRSGDLSVYWYQQSLDQGLQFLIQYYNGEERAKGNILERFSAQQFPDLHSELNLSSLELGDSALYFCASSVGTTGLTEAFFGQGTRLTVV.

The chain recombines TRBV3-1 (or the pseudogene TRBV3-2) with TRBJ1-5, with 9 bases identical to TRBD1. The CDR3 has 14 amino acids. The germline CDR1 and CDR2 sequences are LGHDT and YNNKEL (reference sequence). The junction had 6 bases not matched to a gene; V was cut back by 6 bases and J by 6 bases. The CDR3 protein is CASRGTGQGQPQHF. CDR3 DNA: TGTGCCAGCAGGGGGACAGGGCAGGGTCAGCCCCAGCATTTT.

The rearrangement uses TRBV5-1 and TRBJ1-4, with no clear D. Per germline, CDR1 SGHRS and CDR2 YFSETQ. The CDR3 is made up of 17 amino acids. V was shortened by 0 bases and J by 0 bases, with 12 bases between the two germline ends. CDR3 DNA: TGCGCCAGCAGCTTGGCGGGAGTCCGAACAACTAATGAAAAACTGTTTTTT. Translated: CASSLAGVRTTNEKLFF.

The CDR3 DNA reads TGCAGCTTCGGACAGGGGATTAACGAGCAGTACTTC. The encoded protein is CSFGQGINEQYF. This chain links TRBV29-1 with TRBJ2-7, with 9 bases lining up with TRBD1. Per the germline V gene, CDR1 is SQVTM and CDR2 is ANQGSEA. V was clipped by 8 bases and J by 5 bases; unmatched bases: 7. The CDR3 runs to 12 residues.

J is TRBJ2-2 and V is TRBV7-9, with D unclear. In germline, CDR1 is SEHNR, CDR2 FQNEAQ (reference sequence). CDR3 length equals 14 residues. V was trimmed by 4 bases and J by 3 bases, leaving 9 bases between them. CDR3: CASSSSEYTGELFF. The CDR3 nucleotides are TGTGCCAGCAGCTCTTCGGAGTACACCGGGGAGCTGTTTTTT.

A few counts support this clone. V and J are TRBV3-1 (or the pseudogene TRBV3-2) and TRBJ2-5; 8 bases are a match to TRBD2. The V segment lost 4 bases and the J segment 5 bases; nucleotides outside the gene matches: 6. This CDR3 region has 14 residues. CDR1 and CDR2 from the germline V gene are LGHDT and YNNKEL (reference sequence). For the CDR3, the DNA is TGTGCCAGCAGCCGAGTAGCGGGGTTGGAGACCCAGTACTTC. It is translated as CASSRVAGLETQYF.

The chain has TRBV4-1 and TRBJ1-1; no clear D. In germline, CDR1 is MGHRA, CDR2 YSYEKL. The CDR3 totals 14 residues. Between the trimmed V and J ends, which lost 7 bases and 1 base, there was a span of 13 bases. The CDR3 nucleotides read TGCGCCAGCAAGATTATTGCAGAGAACACTGAAGCTTTCTTT. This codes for CASKIIAENTEAFF.

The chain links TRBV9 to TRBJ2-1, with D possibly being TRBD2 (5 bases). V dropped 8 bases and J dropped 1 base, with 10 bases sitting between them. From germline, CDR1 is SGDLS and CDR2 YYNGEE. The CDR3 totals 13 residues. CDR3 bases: TGTGCCAGTGGACTCGGGTCCTACAATGAGCAGTTCTTC. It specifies CASGLGSYNEQFF.

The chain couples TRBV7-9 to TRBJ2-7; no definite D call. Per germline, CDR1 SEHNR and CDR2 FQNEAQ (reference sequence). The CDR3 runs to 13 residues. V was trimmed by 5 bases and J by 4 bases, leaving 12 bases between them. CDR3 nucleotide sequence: TGTGCCAGCAGCCCGACACATGAGTACGAGCAGTACTTC. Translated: CASSPTHEYEQYF.

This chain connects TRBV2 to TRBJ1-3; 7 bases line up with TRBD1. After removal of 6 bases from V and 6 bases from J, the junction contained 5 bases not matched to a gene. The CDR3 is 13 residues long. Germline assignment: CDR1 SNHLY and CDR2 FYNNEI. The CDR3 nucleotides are TGTGCCAGCAGAGGACAGGTCCTAAACACCATATATTTT. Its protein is CASRGQVLNTIYF. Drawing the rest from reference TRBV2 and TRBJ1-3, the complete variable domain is EPEVTQTPSHQVTQMGQEVILRCVPISNHLYFYWYRQILGQKVEFLVSFYNNEISEKSEIFDDQFSVERPDGSNFTLKIRSTKLEDSAMYFCASRGQVLNTIYFGEGSWLTVV.

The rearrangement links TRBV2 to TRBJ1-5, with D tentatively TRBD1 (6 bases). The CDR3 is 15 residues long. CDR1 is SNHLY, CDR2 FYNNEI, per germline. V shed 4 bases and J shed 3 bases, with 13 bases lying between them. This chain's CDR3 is CASSVAGDNNQPQHF. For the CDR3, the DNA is TGTGCCAGCAGTGTGGCAGGGGATAACAATCAGCCCCAGCATTTT.

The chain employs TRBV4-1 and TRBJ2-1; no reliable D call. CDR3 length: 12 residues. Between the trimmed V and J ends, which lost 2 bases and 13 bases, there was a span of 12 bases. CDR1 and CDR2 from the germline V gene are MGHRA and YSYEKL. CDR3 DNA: TGCGCCAGCAGCCAACTTCTCGTCCCCCAGTTCTTC. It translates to CASSQLLVPQFF.

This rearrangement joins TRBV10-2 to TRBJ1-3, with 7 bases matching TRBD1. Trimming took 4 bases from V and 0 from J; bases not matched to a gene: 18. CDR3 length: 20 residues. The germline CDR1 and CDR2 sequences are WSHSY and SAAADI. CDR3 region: CASSASPGQRKEDSGNTIYF. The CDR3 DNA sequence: TGCGCCAGCAGTGCCAGCCCGGGACAGCGTAAAGAGGACTCTGGAAACACCATATATTTT.

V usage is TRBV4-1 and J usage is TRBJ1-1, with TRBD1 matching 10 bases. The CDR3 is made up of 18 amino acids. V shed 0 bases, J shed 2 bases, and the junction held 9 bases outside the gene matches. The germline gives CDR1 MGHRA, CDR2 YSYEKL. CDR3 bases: TGCGCCAGCAGCCAAGATGGGGACAGGGGTTATAGTAACACTGAAGCTTTCTTT. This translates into CASSQDGDRGYSNTEAFF.